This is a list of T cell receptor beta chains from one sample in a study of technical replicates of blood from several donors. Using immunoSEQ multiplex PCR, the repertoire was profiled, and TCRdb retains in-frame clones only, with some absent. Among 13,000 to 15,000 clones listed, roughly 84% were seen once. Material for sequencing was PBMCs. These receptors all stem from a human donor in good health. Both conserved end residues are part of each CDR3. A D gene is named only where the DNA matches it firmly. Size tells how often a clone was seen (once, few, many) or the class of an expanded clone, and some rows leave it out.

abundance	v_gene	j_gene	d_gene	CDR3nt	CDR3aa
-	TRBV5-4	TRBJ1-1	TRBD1	TGTGCCAGCAGCCTAGGGGGCAACTGGGGCACTGAAGCTTTCTTT	CASSLGGNWGTEAFF
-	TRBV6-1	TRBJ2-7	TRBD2	TGTGCCAGCAGTGAAATGAGGGAGGGACCCTACGAGCAGTACTTC	CASSEMREGPYEQYF
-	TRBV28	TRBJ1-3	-	TGTGCCAGCAGTTCAGGGTCGATTCGAAACACCATATATTTT	CASSSGSIRNTIYF
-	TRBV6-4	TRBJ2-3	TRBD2	TGTGCCAGCAGTTTATCGGCGGGAGGGGCAGATACGCAGTATTTT	CASSLSAGGADTQYF
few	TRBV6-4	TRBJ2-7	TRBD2	TGTGCCAGCAGTGACGGGACTAGCGGGAGCGAGCAGTACTTC	CASSDGTSGSEQYF
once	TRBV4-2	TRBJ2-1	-	TGTGCCAGCAGCCAAACCGACACGTACCTCTACAATGAGCAGTTCTTC	CASSQTDTYLYNEQFF
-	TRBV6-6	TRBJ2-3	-	TGTGCCAGCAGAGAAACAGGGTCGATCGGCACAGATACGCAGTATTTT	CASRETGSIGTDTQYF
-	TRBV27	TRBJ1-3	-	TGTGCCCGAGGCGGTGGAAACACCATATATTTT	CARGGGNTIYF
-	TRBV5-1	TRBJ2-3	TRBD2	TGCGCCAGCAGCTTGAGGAAGCGGGAGACCGCAGATACGCAGTATTTT	CASSLRKRETADTQYF
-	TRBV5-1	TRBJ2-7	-	TGCGCCAGCAGCCAGGACCCCCGGGGCGAGCAGTACTTC	CASSQDPRGEQYF
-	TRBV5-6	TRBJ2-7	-	TGTGCCAGCAGCTTCGGGGAGGACTACTCCTACGAGCAGTACTTC	CASSFGEDYSYEQYF
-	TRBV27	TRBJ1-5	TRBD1	TGTGCCAGCAGTTTCGGGACAGATGGCAATCAGCCCCAGCATTTT	CASSFGTDGNQPQHF
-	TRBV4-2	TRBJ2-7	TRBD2	TGTGCCAGCAGCCAAGGTAGCGGGAGCTCCTACGAGCAGTACTTC	CASSQGSGSSYEQYF
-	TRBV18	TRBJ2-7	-	TGTGCCAGCTCTCGCACGGGCAGGGATGACGAGCAGTACTTC	CASSRTGRDDEQYF
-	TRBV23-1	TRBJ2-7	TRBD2	TGCGCCAGCAGTCAACACGAGACTAGCGTACCCTACGAGCAGTACTTC	CASSQHETSVPYEQYF
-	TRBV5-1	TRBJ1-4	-	TGCGCCAGCAGCCCGGGTCAGGGTGAAAAACTGTTTTTT	CASSPGQGEKLFF
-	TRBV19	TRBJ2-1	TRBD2	TGTGCCAGTAGTATAGTAGCTAGCGGGAGGTGGAATGAGCAGTTCTTC	CASSIVASGRWNEQFF
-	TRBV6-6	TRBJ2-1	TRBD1	TGTGCCAGCAGCCCCGACCTAGGACAGGGTCGGGATGAGCAGTTCTTC	CASSPDLGQGRDEQFF
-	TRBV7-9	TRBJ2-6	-	TGTGCCAGCAGCGCCGGGGACACCATCACTGGGGCCAACGTCCTGACTTTC	CASSAGDTITGANVLTF
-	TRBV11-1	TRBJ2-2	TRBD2	TGTGCCAGCAGTTCTCCCGGGACTAGCGGGAACCCCGGGGAGCTGTTTTTT	CASSSPGTSGNPGELFF
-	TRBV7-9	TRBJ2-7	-	TGTGCCAGCAGCCCGTCGAAGGGGGACGAGCAGTACTTC	CASSPSKGDEQYF
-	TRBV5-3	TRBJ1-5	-	TGTGCCAGAAGCTTGGAATCAGGGGTGAATCAGCCCCAGCATTTT	CARSLESGVNQPQHF
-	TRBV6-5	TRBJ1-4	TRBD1	TGTGCCAGCAGGCCTTCCGGGACAGCAAATGAAAAACTGTTTTTT	CASRPSGTANEKLFF
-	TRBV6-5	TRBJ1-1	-	TGTGCCAGCAGTTACGGGCAGTTTAGCACTGAAGCTTTCTTT	CASSYGQFSTEAFF
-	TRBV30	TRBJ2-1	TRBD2	TGTGCCTGGAGTGACGGGGGGTGGGCCGGTGAGCAGTTCTTC	CAWSDGGWAGEQFF
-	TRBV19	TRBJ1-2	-	TGTGCCAGTAGTATAGATTTAGGGGCGAGCGGCTACACCTTC	CASSIDLGASGYTF
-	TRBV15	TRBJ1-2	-	TGTGCCACCAGCAGAGATAGGGGGAACTATGGCTACACCTTC	CATSRDRGNYGYTF
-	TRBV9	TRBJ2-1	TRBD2	TGTGCCAGCAGCCCAGGGACTAGCGGGACCCTTCCCCTCTCCTACAATGAGCAGTTCTTC	CASSPGTSGTLPLSYNEQFF
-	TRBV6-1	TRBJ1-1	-	TGTGCCAGCAGAGCTCGCGACGGCAGGGCATCCGAAGCTTTCTTT	CASRARDGRASEAFF
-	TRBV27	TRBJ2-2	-	TGTGCCAGCAGTTTAATCAGGTTCGCGAACACCGGGGAGCTGTTTTTT	CASSLIRFANTGELFF
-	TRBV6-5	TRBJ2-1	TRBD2	TGTGCCAGCAGCAGGGTTAGCGGGAGTTATGAGCAGTTCTTC	CASSRVSGSYEQFF
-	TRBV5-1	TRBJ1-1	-	TGCGCCAGCAGCTTGGATGGGCAGGGAAACGCTTTCTTT	CASSLDGQGNAFF
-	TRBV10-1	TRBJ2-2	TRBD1	TGCGCCAGCAGTGAGAGACAGGGGGCCGGGGAGCTGTTTTTT	CASSERQGAGELFF
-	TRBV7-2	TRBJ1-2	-	TGTGCCAGCAGCTCGGGGTCCGGCTATGGCTACACCTTC	CASSSGSGYGYTF
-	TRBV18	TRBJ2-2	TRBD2	TGTGCCAGCGCCTGGACTAGCGGGATGGCCGGGGAGCTGTTTTTT	CASAWTSGMAGELFF
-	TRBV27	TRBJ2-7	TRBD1	TGTGCCAGCAGTTGGACAGGAGAGGCATACGAGCAGTACTTC	CASSWTGEAYEQYF
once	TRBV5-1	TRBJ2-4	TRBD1	TGCGCCAGCAGCTTGCCGGGGACAGAGAAAAACATTCAGTACTTC	CASSLPGTEKNIQYF
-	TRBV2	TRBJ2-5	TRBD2	TGTGCCAGCAGTGAAGCGAGACTAGCGGGAGGGCAAGGAAGGGAGACCCAGTACTTC	CASSEARLAGGQGRETQYF
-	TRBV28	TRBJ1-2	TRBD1	TGTGCCAGCAGTCCAACCAATTTCGACAGGGGGAAGATCTATGGCTACACCTTC	CASSPTNFDRGKIYGYTF
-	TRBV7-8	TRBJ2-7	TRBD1	TGTGCCAGCAGCTCGCGGACAGGATCCCTCTCCTACGAGCAGTACTTC	CASSSRTGSLSYEQYF
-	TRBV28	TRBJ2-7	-	TGTGCCAGCAACCGGGACACCAGCTCCTACGAGCAGTACTTC	CASNRDTSSYEQYF
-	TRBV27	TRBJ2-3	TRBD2	TGTGCCAGCAGACGGACTAGCGGGATACCTGGGGATACGCAGTATTTT	CASRRTSGIPGDTQYF
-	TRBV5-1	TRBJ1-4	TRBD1	TGCGCCAGCCAACGGGACAGTAATGAAAAACTGTTTTTT	CASQRDSNEKLFF
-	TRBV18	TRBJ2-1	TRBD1	TGTGCCAGCTCACCACGGACAGGGTGGGATGAGCAGTTCTTC	CASSPRTGWDEQFF
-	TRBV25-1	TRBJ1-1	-	TGTGCCAGCAGTGACCCGTCGGCAGGGGCTTTTTTAGCTTTCTTT	CASSDPSAGAFLAFF
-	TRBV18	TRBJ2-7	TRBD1	TGTGCCAGCTCACCAGTCGCAGGGGGCGGGTACGAGCAGTACTTC	CASSPVAGGGYEQYF
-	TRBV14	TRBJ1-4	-	TGTGCCAGCAGCTACCAAAGCTGGTTAGGTAGCGAAAAACTGTTTTTT	CASSYQSWLGSEKLFF
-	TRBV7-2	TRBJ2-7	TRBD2	TGTGCCAGCAGCTGGGGACTAGCGGGAAACGAGCAGTACTTC	CASSWGLAGNEQYF
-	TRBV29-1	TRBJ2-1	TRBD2	TGCAGCGTTGATGGGCTAGCGGCCTACAATGAGCAGTTCTTC	CSVDGLAAYNEQFF
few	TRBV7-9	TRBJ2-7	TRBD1	TGTGCCAGCAGCTTAGTTGCCGGGACAGGGGGCGACGAGCAGTACTTC	CASSLVAGTGGDEQYF
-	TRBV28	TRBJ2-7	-	TGTGCCAGCAGTCCACAGGGCCCCTACGAGCAGTACTTC	CASSPQGPYEQYF
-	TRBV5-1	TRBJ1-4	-	TGCGCCAGCAGCTTGGCCCCGGATGAAAAACTGTTTTTT	CASSLAPDEKLFF
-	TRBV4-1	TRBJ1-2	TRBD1	TGCGCCAGCAGCCAAGGAACAAACCCGGGACAGAACTATGGCTACACCTTC	CASSQGTNPGQNYGYTF
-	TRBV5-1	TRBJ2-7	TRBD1	TGCGCCAGCAGCATTCAGGGGGTAGGGGACGAGCAGTACTTC	CASSIQGVGDEQYF
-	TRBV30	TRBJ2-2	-	TGTGCCTGGAAAGGAGCCAACACCGGGGAGCTGTTTTTT	CAWKGANTGELFF
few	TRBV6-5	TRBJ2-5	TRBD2	TGTGCCAGCAGTTGGACCGGGACTAGCGGCCAAGAGACCCAGTACTTC	CASSWTGTSGQETQYF
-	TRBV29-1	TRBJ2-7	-	TGCAGCGTTGAAGCACAGGGACACTACGAGCAGTACTTC	CSVEAQGHYEQYF
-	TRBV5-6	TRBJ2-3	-	TGTGCCAGCAGCTTGGCGGGACAGATAGGAGGGACAGATACGCAGTATTTT	CASSLAGQIGGTDTQYF
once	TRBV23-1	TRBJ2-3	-	TGCGCCAGCAGTCACATCAACCGGGTCAGCACAGATACGCAGTATTTT	CASSHINRVSTDTQYF
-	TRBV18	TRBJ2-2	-	TGTGCCAGCTCGCCCGAGATTGGCGGGGAGCTGTTTTTT	CASSPEIGGELFF